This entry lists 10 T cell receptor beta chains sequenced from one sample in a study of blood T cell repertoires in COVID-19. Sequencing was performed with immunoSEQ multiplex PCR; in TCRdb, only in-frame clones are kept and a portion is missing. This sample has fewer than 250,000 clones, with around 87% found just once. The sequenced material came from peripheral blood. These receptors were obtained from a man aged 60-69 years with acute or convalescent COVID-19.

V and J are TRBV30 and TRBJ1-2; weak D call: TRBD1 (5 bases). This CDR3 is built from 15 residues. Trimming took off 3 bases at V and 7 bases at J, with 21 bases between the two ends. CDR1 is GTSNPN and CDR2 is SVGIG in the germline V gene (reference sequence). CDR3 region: CAWRLVREGKAGYTF. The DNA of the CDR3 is TGTGCCTGGAGACTCGTCAGGGAGGGTAAGGCTGGCTACACCTTC.

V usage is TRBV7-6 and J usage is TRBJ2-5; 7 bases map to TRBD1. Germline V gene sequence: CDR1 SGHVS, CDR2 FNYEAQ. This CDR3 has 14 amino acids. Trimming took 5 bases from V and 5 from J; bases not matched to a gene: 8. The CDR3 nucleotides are TGTGCCAGCAGCCCGACAGGGCCGGGGGAGACCCAGTACTTC. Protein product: CASSPTGPGETQYF.

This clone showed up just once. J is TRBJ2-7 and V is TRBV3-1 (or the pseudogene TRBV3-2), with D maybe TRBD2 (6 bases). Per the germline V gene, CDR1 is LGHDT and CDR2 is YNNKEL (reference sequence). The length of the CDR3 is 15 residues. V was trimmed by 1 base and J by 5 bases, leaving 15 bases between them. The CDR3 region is CASSQGRGGFDEQYF. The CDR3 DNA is TGTGCCAGCAGCCAAGGTCGAGGAGGGTTCGACGAGCAGTACTTC.

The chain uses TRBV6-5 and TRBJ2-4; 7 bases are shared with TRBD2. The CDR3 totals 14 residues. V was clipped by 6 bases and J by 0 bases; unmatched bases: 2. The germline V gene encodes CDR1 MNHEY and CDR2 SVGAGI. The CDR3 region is CASRPGGAKNIQYF. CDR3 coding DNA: TGTGCCAGCAGGCCGGGGGGAGCCAAAAACATTCAGTACTTC.

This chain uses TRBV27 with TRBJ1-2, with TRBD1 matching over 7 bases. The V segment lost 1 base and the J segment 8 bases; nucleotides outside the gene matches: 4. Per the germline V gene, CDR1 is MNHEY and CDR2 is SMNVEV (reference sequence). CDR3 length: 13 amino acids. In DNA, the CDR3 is TGTGCCAGCAGTTTATTCCAGGGGGGCGGCTACACCTTC. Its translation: CASSLFQGGGYTF.

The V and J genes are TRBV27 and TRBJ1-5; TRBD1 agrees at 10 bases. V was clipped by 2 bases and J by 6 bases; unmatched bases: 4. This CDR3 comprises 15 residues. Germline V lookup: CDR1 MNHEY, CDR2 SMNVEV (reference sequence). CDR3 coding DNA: TGTGCCAGCAGTTTAGGATGGGACAGGGGTCAGCCCCAGCATTTT. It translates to CASSLGWDRGQPQHF.

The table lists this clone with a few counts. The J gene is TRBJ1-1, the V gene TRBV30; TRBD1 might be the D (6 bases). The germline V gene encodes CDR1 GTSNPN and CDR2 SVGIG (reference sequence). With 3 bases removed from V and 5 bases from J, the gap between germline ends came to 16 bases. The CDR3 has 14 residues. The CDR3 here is CAWSANRVGTEAFF. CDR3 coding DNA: TGTGCCTGGAGCGCGAACAGGGTAGGGACTGAAGCTTTCTTT.

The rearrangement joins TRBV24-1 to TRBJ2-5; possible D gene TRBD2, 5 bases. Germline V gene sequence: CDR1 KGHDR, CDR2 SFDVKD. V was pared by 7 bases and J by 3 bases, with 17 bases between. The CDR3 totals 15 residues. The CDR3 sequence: CATSEGGEPKETQYF. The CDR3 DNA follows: TGTGCCACCAGCGAGGGTGGGGAACCCAAAGAGACCCAGTACTTC.

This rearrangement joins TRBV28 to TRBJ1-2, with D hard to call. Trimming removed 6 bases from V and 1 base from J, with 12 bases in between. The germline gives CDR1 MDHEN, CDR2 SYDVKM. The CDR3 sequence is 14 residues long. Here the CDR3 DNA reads TGTGCCAGCAGGGCAGGATCCCTTAACTATGGCTACACCTTC. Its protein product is CASRAGSLNYGYTF.

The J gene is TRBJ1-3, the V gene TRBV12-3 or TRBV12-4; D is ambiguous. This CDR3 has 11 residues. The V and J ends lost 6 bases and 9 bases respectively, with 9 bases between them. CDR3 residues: CASSRVGTIYF. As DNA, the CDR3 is TGTGCCAGCAGCCGGGTGGGCACCATATATTTT.